This paragraph covers one TCR beta chain sequence. Its antigen is unknown. TCRdb called the 5' RACE reads again in MiXCR, with one record for every CDR3 protein. The sample yields approximately 1.8 million distinct CDR3 sequences, roughly a third seen once. These data are taken from a study of identical twins. General study results and limits: Less excess twin sharing appeared in beta out-of-frame sequences. For out-of-frame alpha sequences shared by twins, low generation probability was in excess.

Germline V gene sequence: CDR1 SGHNT, CDR2 YYREEE (reference sequence). The CDR3 is 17 amino acids. Trimming took 0 bases from V and 0 from J; bases not matched to a gene: 6. This clonotype was sampled from a newborn girl in good health. The sequenced sample consisted of cord blood. The chain recombines TRBV5-4 with TRBJ2-3; 8 bases align to TRBD2. The DNA for the CDR3 is TGTGCCAGCAGCTTGGGAGGAGGCGGGGGGAGCACAGATACGCAGTATTTT. Translation: CASSLGGGGGSTDTQYF.